The clone carrying this T cell receptor beta chain was observed once. CDR1 is SGHRS, CDR2 YFSETQ, per germline. This CDR3 comprises 16 residues. The V gene lost 4 bases and the J gene lost 8 bases, with 21 bases spanning the gap. This sample was taken from a study of blood T cell repertoires in COVID-19. Study-level information: The United States, Italy and Spain were the sources of the acute and convalescent COVID-19 samples. Nucleic acid was either cDNA or gDNA, and it came from T cells, B-cell-depleted T cells, or PBMCs.

Data came from immunoSEQ multiplex PCR; TCRdb stores just in-frame clones and leaves some out. The sample carries 150,000 to 200,000 clones, 87% recorded once. The material sequenced was peripheral blood. This receptor was taken from a man aged 18 to 29 with active or convalescent COVID-19. This chain joins TRBV5-1 and TRBJ1-4; D might be TRBD1 (5 bases). The CDR3 nucleotides are TGCGCCAGCAGCGCTGGGGCCCCCCAACAAGGGGAAAAACTGTTTTTT. The encoded protein is CASSAGAPQQGEKLFF.